The clone carrying this T cell receptor beta chain showed up just a few times. This record belongs to a study of beta chain features in type 1 diabetes. The isolated RNA, all of it, was reverse transcribed, so expressed TCRB transcripts were what got sequenced. Sequencing was performed with immunoSEQ multiplex PCR; in TCRdb, only in-frame clones are kept and a portion is missing. Of under 450,000 clones in the sample, more than 12% are singletons; the top ten hold 0.019%. Germline CDR1 GTSNPN, CDR2 SVGIG (reference sequence). The CDR3 has 13 residues. The junction had 3 bases not matched to a gene; V was cut back by 3 bases and J by 6 bases.

Input material: naive CD4+ T cells from blood. V gene TRBV30 combines with J gene TRBJ1-5; 9 bases are shared with TRBD1. The receptor's source is a woman younger than 35 in good health. This chain's CDR3 is CAWRQGQGQPQHF. In DNA, the CDR3 is TGTGCCTGGAGACAGGGACAGGGTCAGCCCCAGCATTTT.